The 2 T cell receptor beta chains reported below all come from one sample, sequenced in a study of blood T cell repertoires in COVID-19. Only in-frame clones appear in the TCRdb table, and some are missing; sequencing was by immunoSEQ multiplex PCR. The sample has 200,000 to 300,000 clones; roughly 88% are singletons. The material sequenced was PBMCs or T cells enriched from blood (not recorded which). The origin of the receptors is a woman aged 40 to 50 with acute COVID-19.

The chain combines TRBV5-1 with TRBJ2-1; 10 bases align to TRBD2. The CDR3 runs to 16 residues. Germline CDR1 and CDR2: SGHRS and YFSETQ. With 0 bases clipped from V and 9 bases from J, the junction kept 9 bases outside the gene matches. The CDR3 loop reads CASSLGGAGGTGEQFF. In DNA form, the CDR3 reads TGCGCCAGCAGCTTGGGAGGAGCGGGAGGGACGGGTGAGCAGTTCTTC.

Only one count was recorded for this clone. V is TRBV4-1 and J is TRBJ2-1; D perhaps matches TRBD1 (6 bases). The germline V gene has CDR1 MGHRA and CDR2 YSYEKL. This CDR3 spans 16 amino acids. Trimming stripped 1 base from V and 5 bases from J, with 15 bases between. Written as DNA, the CDR3 is TGCGCCAGCAGCCAAGTCCGGCAGGGGAAGCACAATGAGCAGTTCTTC. Protein: CASSQVRQGKHNEQFF.